This T cell receptor beta chain stems from a study of shared clonotypes between healthy human individuals. Germline assignment: CDR1 SGHRS and CDR2 YFSETQ. The CDR3 loop spans 15 amino acids. The V gene end was trimmed by 4 bases and the J gene end by 1 base; junction bases not matched to a gene: 3. The data were produced by immunoSEQ multiplex PCR, yet TCRdb's version contains in-frame clones alone and is incomplete. Seen here are about 520,000 clones, about 96% observed once, and the top ten hold around 0.066%. The chain carries TRBV5-1 and TRBJ1-3; 9 nucleotides align to TRBD1. The TCR originated in a woman in her 30s in good health. Sequences were obtained from naive CD4+ T cells sorted from blood. Subset in this sample: CD45RA+ positively selected. The CDR3 is CASSIQGASGNTIYF. For the CDR3, the DNA is TGCGCCAGCAGCATACAGGGGGCATCTGGAAACACCATATATTTT.